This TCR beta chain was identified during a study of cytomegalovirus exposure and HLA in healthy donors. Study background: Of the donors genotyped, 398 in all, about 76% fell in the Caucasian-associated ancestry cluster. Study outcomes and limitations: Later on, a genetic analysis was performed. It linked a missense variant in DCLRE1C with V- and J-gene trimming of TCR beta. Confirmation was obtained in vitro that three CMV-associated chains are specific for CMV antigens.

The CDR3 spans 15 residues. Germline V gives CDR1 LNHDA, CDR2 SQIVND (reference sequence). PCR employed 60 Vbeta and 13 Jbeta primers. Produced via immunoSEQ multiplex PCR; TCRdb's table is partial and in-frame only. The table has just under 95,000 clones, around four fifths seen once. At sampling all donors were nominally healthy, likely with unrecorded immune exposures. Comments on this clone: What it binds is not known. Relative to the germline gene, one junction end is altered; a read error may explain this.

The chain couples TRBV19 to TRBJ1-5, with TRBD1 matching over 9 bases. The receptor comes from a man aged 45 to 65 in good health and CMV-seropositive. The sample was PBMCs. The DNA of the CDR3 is TGTGCCAGTAGGGGGACAGGGTGGGGCAATCAGCCCCAGAATTTT. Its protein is CASRGTGWGNQPQNF.